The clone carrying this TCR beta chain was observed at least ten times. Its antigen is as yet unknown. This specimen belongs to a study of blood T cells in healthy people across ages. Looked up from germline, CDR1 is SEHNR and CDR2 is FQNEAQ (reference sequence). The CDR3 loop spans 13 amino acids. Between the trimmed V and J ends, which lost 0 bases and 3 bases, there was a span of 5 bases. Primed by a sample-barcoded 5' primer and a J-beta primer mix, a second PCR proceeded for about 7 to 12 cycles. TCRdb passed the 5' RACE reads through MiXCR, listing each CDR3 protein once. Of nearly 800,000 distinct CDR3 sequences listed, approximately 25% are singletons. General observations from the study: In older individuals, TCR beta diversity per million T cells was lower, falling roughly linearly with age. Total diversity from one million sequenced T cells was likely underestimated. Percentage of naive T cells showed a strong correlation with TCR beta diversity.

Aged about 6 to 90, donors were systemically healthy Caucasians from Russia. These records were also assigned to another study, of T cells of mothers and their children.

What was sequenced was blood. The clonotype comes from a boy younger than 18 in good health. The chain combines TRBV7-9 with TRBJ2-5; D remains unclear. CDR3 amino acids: CASSLALEETQYF. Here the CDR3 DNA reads TGTGCCAGCAGCTTAGCGCTCGAAGAGACCCAGTACTTC. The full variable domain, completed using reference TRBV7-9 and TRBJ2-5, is DTGVSQNPRHKITKRGQNVTFRCDPISEHNRLYWYRQTLGQGPEFLTYFQNEAQLEKSRLLSDRFSAERPKGSFSTLEIQRTEQGDSAMYLCASSLALEETQYFGPGTRLLVL.